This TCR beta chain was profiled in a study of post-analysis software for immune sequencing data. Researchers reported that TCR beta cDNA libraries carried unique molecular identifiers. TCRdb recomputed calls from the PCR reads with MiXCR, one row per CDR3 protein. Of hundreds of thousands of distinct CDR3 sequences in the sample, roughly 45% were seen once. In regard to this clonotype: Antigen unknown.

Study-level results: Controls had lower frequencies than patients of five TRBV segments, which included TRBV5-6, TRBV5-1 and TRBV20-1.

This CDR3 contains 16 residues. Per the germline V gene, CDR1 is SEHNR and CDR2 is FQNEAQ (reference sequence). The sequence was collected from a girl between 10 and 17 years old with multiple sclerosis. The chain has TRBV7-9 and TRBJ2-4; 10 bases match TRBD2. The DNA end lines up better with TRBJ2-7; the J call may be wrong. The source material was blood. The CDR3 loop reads CASSLGLAGETYEQYF. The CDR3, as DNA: TGTGCCAGCAGCTTAGGGCTAGCGGGAGAAACATACGAGCAGTACTTC.